One T cell receptor (beta chain) is described in this entry. Its antigen has not been determined. Base qualities are missing; no much larger clone stands one base away. Germline trimming: 6 bases from V, 5 bases from J; junction bases outside gene matches: 7. The germline V gene yields MDHEN for CDR1 and SYDVKM for CDR2. The CDR3 contains 14 residues, cysteine and phenylalanine counted. Kept here is only the CDR3 DNA, which spans 42 bases and is read in frame from base 1. In total, 666 healthy bone marrow donors made up the cohort. All cohort members were sampled while nominally healthy, although unrecorded immune exposures were likely present. The donor tested CMV seronegative and was one of the 352 seronegative cohort members. A peripheral blood sample was provided by each donor, and peripheral blood mononuclear cells were used for TCR beta sequencing. Genomic DNA extraction from the blood cell samples was performed with the Qiagen DNeasy Blood Extraction Kit.

The data were obtained in a study of cytomegalovirus exposure and HLA in healthy donors listed by TCRdb under 2017. In terms of the full investigation: According to an earlier analysis of 550 to 700 of the donors, about 179 million T cells yielded roughly 110 million unique TCR beta sequences and about 300 Gb of sequence data. The number of typed donors differed by locus: roughly 620-640 for A, B, C, DRB1 and DQB1; 500 to 550 for DQA1; approximately 600 for DPA1; and approximately 450 for DPB1. High-throughput TCR immunosequencing, statistical association of individual TCRs with disease status, and machine learning were combined to predict cytomegalovirus infection status. Of the roughly 400 genotyped donors, around 81% fell in the genetic ancestry cluster associated with self-reported Caucasian donors. Donor age, sex, ethnicity and CMV serostatus were collected together with the repertoire data. Using immunosequencing, the study profiled T cell repertoires from 666 subjects and related those repertoires to cytomegalovirus serostatus. A later analysis re-analyzed previously published TCR beta repertoires from 666 donors and added high-resolution HLA genotyping to study TCR occurrence patterns. Genome-wide SNP genotypes for about 55% of the roughly 670 donors were used in a later genetic analysis, which treated that subset as a discovery cohort. Roughly 5 DR-DQ haplotypes were handled as single units for association and clustering, since linkage in the cohort was strong. An early release covering some 640 HLA-typed donors comprised approximately 290 gigabases of sequencing data and some 79 million unique TCR sequences. An earlier analysis of 450 to 750 of the donors used high-throughput TCR beta sequencing to judge whether each TCR beta V gene segment behaved as functional or pseudogenic. The study aimed to test whether signatures of past pathogen exposure could be identified by cataloging public T cell receptors. Both class I and class II loci were covered by HLA typing, at four-digit resolution. Besides the first cohort of 550 to 750 subjects, a separate validation cohort made up of some 110 different subjects was used. All discovery cohort repertoires had been generated on a single sequencing platform. Across around 400 genotyped donors of the cohort, an average of roughly 230,000 unique TCR beta nucleotide sequences per donor were sequenced, and approximately 19% of those sequences were non-productive. The later analysis used no new phenotypic data to find candidate immune exposures, relying instead on TCR beta sequences and their occurrence across donors.

Preparation of the library involved the immunoSEQ multiplex PCR assay. For the multiplex PCR, a mixture combining 60 forward primers for TCR Vbeta segments and 13 reverse primers for TCR Jbeta segments was used. The CDR3 region of rearranged TCR beta genes was amplified from genomic DNA by a multiplex PCR assay. The Illumina HiSeq System was used to sequence the amplified TCR beta libraries as 87-base-pair reads. On the authors' methods: Across the 670 or so repertoires, a later analysis counted roughly 84 million unique TCR beta chains, 9 million to 14 million of which were shared by at least two donors. A nearest-neighbor algorithm error-corrected the raw reads and collapsed the reads into unique sequences, merging closely related sequences to remove PCR and sequencing errors. V, D and J gene segments were assigned by aligning CDR3 sequences to IMGT reference sequences. Each retained sequence needed at least a six-nucleotide match to both a V gene segment and a J gene segment. Rearrangements were called productive when the CDR3 lacked stop codons and stayed in frame with V and J; all others were non-productive. Following IMGT convention, CDR3 was defined as the stretch from the second conserved V-encoded cysteine up to the conserved J-encoded phenylalanine. The earlier analysis of around 640 of the donors excluded sequences that lacked an unambiguous match to a single V gene segment. An earlier analysis of about 600 of the donors called V segments functional above 56.7% productive rearrangements and segregating when the between-donor standard deviation exceeded 5%. A statistical classification framework was developed to diagnose cytomegalovirus status using the catalog of TCR beta chain sequences. A later analysis assigned V and J genes by comparing TCR nucleotide sequences with IMGT/GENE-DB human TR gene sequences. The TCRdist pipeline was used in a later analysis to assign CDR3 sequences and most-parsimonious VDJ recombination scenarios. In a later analysis, each TCR beta chain was defined by its CDR3 amino acid sequence together with its V-gene family, and reads lacking a unique V-gene family were excluded. In a later analysis, approximately 640 highly shared, low-generation-probability nucleotide sequences were removed to address suspected cross-contamination and a sequencing artifact. In a later analysis, a clonal expansion index for each public chain was calculated from normalized within-repertoire ranks of inferred template counts. A later analysis computed generation probabilities with a VDJ recombination model fitted to out-of-frame rearrangements, and checked the results against IGoR. In a later analysis, TCR-TCR, TCR-HLA and TCR-CMV co-occurrence was scored with hypergeometric tests, and a repertoire-size bias correction was applied to TCR pairs. False discovery rates were estimated in a later analysis by permuting HLA or CMV assignments 20 times. A later analysis grouped co-occurring TCRs with DBSCAN, adding TCRdist sequence similarity when clustering within HLA-allele-positive subsets. Repertoires with fewer than 30,000 or more than 120,000 public chains were left out of co-occurrence clustering, as were a handful of repertoires with anomalous nucleotide sharing. TCRdb's version of the immuneACCESS table is confined to in-frame rearrangements and falls short of the full clone set. An unresolved V gene accounts for under half of the shortfall where checked; the remainder is of unknown origin. The V and J calls and clone size come from that table; D and trimming were worked out from the DNA. Present in this sample are about 160,000 clones, almost 80% of which were seen just once. Approximately 1.5% of the sample is held by the ten biggest clonotypes.

Results the study describes overall, beyond this receptor: When HLA alleles, especially DR and DQ, strongly co-occurred, attributing TCR associations to individual alleles was difficult. A few of the identified cytomegalovirus-associated TCR beta chains were confirmed in vitro to be specific for cytomegalovirus antigens. The earlier analysis of approximately 560 of the donors excluded some 15 rarely observed V segments, including chromosome 9 orphons, because counts were too low. Broadly in line with IMGT annotations, most TCR beta V segments showed up in productive rearrangements about 87% or about 30% of the time in an earlier analysis of several hundred of the donors. In a later analysis, HLA-associated TCR beta chains showed more clonal expansion and lower generation probabilities than non-associated chains that were equally common. Most CMV-associated TCR beta chains appeared to be HLA-restricted in a later analysis, and the HLA associations seemed to be driven largely by CMV exposure. In a later analysis, some 17,000 TCR beta sequences were associated with specific HLA alleles at a false discovery rate of 0.05. A further reported finding was that TCR beta sequences accurately predicted the HLA-A and HLA-B alleles for most subjects in the first cohort. Cytomegalovirus status was reported to be diagnosed by the classifier with high specificity and sensitivity in both the original and validation cohorts. In a later genetic analysis, fewer N-insertions in productive TCRs were reported among donors in an Asian-associated ancestry cluster than the approximately 670-donor mean. According to a later analysis, parvovirus B19, influenza, CMV and Epstein-Barr virus appeared linked to several top co-occurrence clusters. It was suggested by the authors that the approach could potentially be generalized to other disease states and immunological phenotypes. In this cohort, only TCR beta chains were sequenced, and detectable features were limited by the absence of alpha or paired-chain data. An association between a missense DCLRE1C variant and V-gene and J-gene trimming of TCR beta chains was found in a later genetic analysis and replicated in an independent cohort. In the study, around 160 TCR beta chains were listed as associated with cytomegalovirus. Correlated functional status among segregating V segments might be attributable to linkage disequilibrium, but an unknown experimental factor could not be ruled out. Roughly uniform sequencing depth across donors was assumed in presence/absence analyses, although this assumption may not hold. For the cohort, immune exposure information was limited to CMV serostatus. In a later analysis, TCR association rates were found to vary across HLA loci, with the most associated TCRs seen for DRB1 alleles and the fewest for HLA-C alleles. Because HLA typing was missing for some donors at each locus, association tests included only the typed subset. A cluster of highly shared sequence variants was judged likely to represent a technical artifact of the sequencing pipeline. Some IMGT-functional V segments, including TRBV6-2 and TRBV6-3, could not be distinguished by the 87-base-pair reads and were therefore excluded. Across donors, most TCR sequences were observed very rarely, whereas some public TCRs were present in many individuals.

The sequence links TRBV28 to TRBJ1-1; TRBD1 agrees with 9 junctional bases. Sequenced sample: PBMCs. This clonotype was obtained from a male donor in good health and CMV-seronegative. The encoded CDR3 is CASSPGTGRTEAFF. In nucleotides, the sequence is TGTGCCAGCAGCCCAGGGACAGGGAGGACTGAAGCTTTCTTT.